Below, 21 T cell receptor beta chains from the same sample are listed, as sequenced in a study of CD8+CD57+ T cells in acquired aplastic anemia. Template material for TCR beta VDJ and CDR3 profiling consisted of genomic DNA. TCRdb ran MiXCR on the reads and lists one entry per CDR3 protein. The sample records 400,000 to 450,000 distinct CDR3 sequences, approximately 70% being singletons. Sequencing input: sorted CD4+, CD8+, or CD8+CD57+ T cells (not recorded which) from PBMCs. The receptors here all came from a human donor in good health, serving as a control.

Written as DNA, the CDR3 is TGTGCCAGCAGCTTAATCCCGGGACAGGGGACCTATGGCTACACCTTC. Protein product: CASSLIPGQGTYGYTF. The chain is built from TRBV11-1 and TRBJ1-2; 10 nucleotides align to TRBD1. V trimming: 2 bases; J trimming: 4 bases; junction bases outside the gene matches: 7. Germline CDR1 SGHAT, CDR2 FQDESV (reference sequence). The length of the CDR3 is 16 residues.

This chain joins TRBV20-1 and TRBJ2-5, with 8 bases identical to TRBD1. The germline CDR1 and CDR2 sequences are DFQATT and SNEGSKA (reference sequence). This CDR3 contains 14 residues. CDR3 sequence: CTTGQGAQQETQYF. CDR3 DNA: TGCACCACAGGGCAGGGGGCTCAGCAAGAGACCCAGTACTTC.

Many counts were recorded for this clonotype. Given a much more abundant clone one base away, this may be a read error. The V gene is TRBV27, the J gene TRBJ2-2, with TRBD1 matching 10 bases. The V gene end was trimmed by 6 bases and the J gene end by 4 bases; junction bases not matched to a gene: 2. The CDR3 contains 14 residues. Germline-derived CDR1 and CDR2 are MNHEY and SMNVEV (reference sequence). As DNA, the CDR3 is TGTGCCAGCAGGTGGGACAGGGGCACCGGGGAGCTGTTTTTT. Translation gives CASRWDRGTGELFF.

This chain links TRBV9 with TRBJ2-3; D is unclear. This CDR3 comprises 16 residues. CDR1 and CDR2 from the germline V gene are SGDLS and YYNGEE. Trimming stripped 2 bases from V and 10 bases from J, with 23 bases between. CDR3 coding DNA: TGTGCCAGCAGCGTTTCGTTGGTCCAAGAGACCCAGTCGCAGTATTTT. Its protein is CASSVSLVQETQSQYF.

The chain has TRBV20-1 and TRBJ1-4; TRBD1 matches at 8 bases. Trimming removed 6 bases from V and 7 bases from J; junction bases left unmatched: 13. The CDR3 is made up of 15 amino acids. CDR1 is DFQATT, CDR2 SNEGSKA, per germline (reference sequence). The DNA for the CDR3 is TGCAGTGCACCGGACAGGGCCCCTCTCGGTGAAAAACTGTTTTTT. Its protein is CSAPDRAPLGEKLFF.

The rearrangement uses TRBV5-6 and TRBJ1-1, with TRBD1 as a possible D gene (5 bases). The CDR3 spans 15 residues. Germline V gives CDR1 SGHDT, CDR2 YYEEEE. The ends were cut back, 4 bases at V and 3 bases at J, with 16 bases in the middle. DNA of the CDR3: TGTGCCAGCAGCCTATACACAGGAGGGGACACTGAAGCTTTCTTT. Protein sequence: CASSLYTGGDTEAFF.

As to this clonotype: The conserved closing phenylalanine or tryptophan is absent in this CDR3, likely reflecting a read error. The DNA is omitted, as the CDR3 cannot be located on it reliably, and the CDR3 follows TCRdb's listing. The J gene is TRBJ1-1, the V gene TRBV7-8. CDR1 SGHVS and CDR2 FQNEAQ come from the germline V gene. The CDR3 is 12 residues long, counting both termini. The CDR3 is CASSSTSTPALL.

The V and J genes are TRBV5-1 and TRBJ1-2; D is ambiguous. V was pared by 1 base and J by 4 bases, with 14 bases between. The germline V gene has CDR1 SGHRS and CDR2 YFSETQ. The CDR3 contains 15 residues. Written as DNA, the CDR3 is TGCGCCAGCAGCTTGACGGCAGCGCAGCCCTATGGCTACACCTTC. Its protein product is CASSLTAAQPYGYTF.

The chain employs TRBV7-3 and TRBJ2-7; no clear D. Germline loops: CDR1 SGHTA, CDR2 FQGTGA. There are 14 residues in the CDR3. The ends were cut back, 5 bases at V and 0 bases at J, with 11 bases in the middle. Here the CDR3 DNA reads TGTGCCAGCAGCGTGGACCGAAGCTCCTACGAGCAGTACTTC. The encoded protein is CASSVDRSSYEQYF.

The V call is TRBV2, the J call TRBJ2-7, with TRBD2 matching 11 bases. The V gene's germline CDR1 is SNHLY and CDR2 FYNNEI. The CDR3 covers 13 residues. V was pared by 8 bases and J by 10 bases, with 10 bases of the junction left unmatched. CDR3 protein: CASSGLAGGSQYF. Written as DNA, the CDR3 is TGTGCCAGCTCTGGACTAGCGGGCGGCAGTCAGTACTTC.

Written as DNA, the CDR3 is TGTGCCATCAGTTCGAGCGGGGGGGAGACCCAGTACTTC. Encoded protein: CAISSSGGETQYF. The rearrangement joins TRBV10-3 to TRBJ2-7; 9 bases agree with TRBD2. TRBJ2-5 matches the DNA end more closely, so the J call is doubtful. Germline V gene sequence: CDR1 ENHRY, CDR2 SYGVKD. The CDR3 sequence is 13 residues long.

The J gene is TRBJ1-6, the V gene TRBV19; 7 bases align to TRBD1. Germline V gene data show CDR1 as LNHDA and CDR2 as SQIVND (reference sequence). Germline trimming cut 6 bases from V and 13 bases from J; bases unmatched to any gene: 15. The CDR3 sequence is 15 residues long. The CDR3 protein is CASSSTGPHNQPLHF. The CDR3, as DNA: TGTGCCAGTAGCTCGACAGGGCCTCACAATCAGCCCCTCCACTTT. Filled out from reference TRBV19 and TRBJ1-6, the complete variable domain reads DGGITQSPKYLFRKEGQNVTLSCEQNLNHDAMYWYRQDPGQGLRLIYYSQIVNDFQKGDIAEGYSVSREKKESFPLTVTSAQKNPTAFYLCASSSTGPHNQPLHFGNGTRLTVT.

V gene TRBV2 combines with J gene TRBJ2-7; tentative D call: TRBD2 (6 bases). The CDR3 runs to 15 residues. In germline, CDR1 is SNHLY, CDR2 FYNNEI. Trimming shortened V by 7 bases and J by 3 bases, and 19 bases separated the two germline ends. CDR3 protein: CASTSPRDSYYEQYF. Here the CDR3 DNA reads TGTGCCAGCACCTCACCCCGGGACTCCTACTACGAGCAGTACTTC.

With respect to this clonotype: The DNA is omitted, as the CDR3 cannot be located on it reliably, and the CDR3 follows TCRdb's listing. The chain is built from TRBV7-2 and TRBJ1-2; the table's D call TRBD1 went unverified against the DNA. Germline V gene sequence: CDR1 SGHTA, CDR2 FQGNSA. The CDR3 sequence runs 16 residues, both termini included. The CDR3 spells CASSTGEETQYFGYTF.

Comments on this clonotype: A read error is likely, as this CDR3 ends without the conserved phenylalanine or tryptophan. This chain joins TRBV5-1 and TRBJ1-4, with 7 bases that match TRBD1. The CDR3 is 15 residues long. The J segment lost 5 bases and the V segment lost 1 base, leaving 5 bases of the junction unmatched. Germline V gene lookup returns CDR1 SGHRS and CDR2 YFSETQ. The CDR3 region has the DNA TGCGCCAGCAGCTTGCATGCACAGGGGAATGAAAAACTGTTTTCT. As protein: CASSLHAQGNEKLFS.

This chain connects TRBV11-2 to TRBJ1-5; D not certain. The CDR3 is 11 residues long. Trimming cost V 4 bases and J 14 bases, with 12 bases left between them. Germline CDR1 and CDR2: SGHAT and FQNNGV. The CDR3 protein is CASSSQTRKHF. In DNA form, the CDR3 reads TGTGCCAGCAGCTCCCAAACTAGGAAGCATTTT. The entire variable domain, with the rest obtained from reference TRBV11-2 and TRBJ1-5, is as follows: EAGVAQSPRYKIIEKRQSVAFWCNPISGHATLYWYQQILGQGPKLLIQFQNNGVVDDSQLPKDRFSAERLKGVDSTLKIQPAKLEDSAVYLCASSSQTRKHFGDGTRLSIL.

This clonotype was observed at least ten times. The chain couples TRBV10-3 to TRBJ2-3; 12 nucleotides match TRBD2. This CDR3 spans 15 amino acids. CDR1 is ENHRY and CDR2 is SYGVKD in the germline V gene. V trimming: 10 bases; J trimming: 3 bases; junction bases outside the gene matches: 8. The CDR3 DNA sequence: TGTGCCACCGAGTCCGGGACTAGCGGGACAGATACGCAGTATTTT. Encoded protein: CATESGTSGTDTQYF.

The genes are TRBV10-3 and TRBJ2-5, with D tentatively TRBD2 (7 bases). CDR1 is ENHRY, CDR2 SYGVKD, per germline. Trimming left V 4 bases short and J 4 bases short, with 13 bases between. This CDR3 is 14 amino acids long. The CDR3 coding sequence is TGTGCCATCAGTGGGGGGGGGGGGCCAGAGACCCAGTACTTC. This codes for CAISGGGGPETQYF.

This clonotype appeared a few times. V is TRBV15 and J is TRBJ1-5; 11 bases align to TRBD1. The V gene end was trimmed by 5 bases and the J gene end by 5 bases; junction bases not matched to a gene: 5. CDR1 and CDR2 from the germline V gene are LNHNV and YYDKDF (reference sequence). The CDR3 length is 15 residues. CDR3 in amino acids: CATSRDRGLHQPQHF. In nucleotides, the CDR3 is TGTGCCACCAGCCGGGACAGGGGGTTACATCAGCCCCAGCATTTT.

The chain combines TRBV20-1 with TRBJ2-7; the match to TRBD2 covers 13 bases. The CDR3 totals 15 residues. The V gene end was trimmed by 6 bases and the J gene end by 2 bases; junction bases not matched to a gene: 7. Looked up from germline, CDR1 is DFQATT and CDR2 is SNEGSKA (reference sequence). This CDR3 reads CSAPPTSGRPYEQYF. The DNA for the CDR3 is TGCAGTGCACCTCCGACTAGCGGGAGGCCCTACGAGCAGTACTTC.

This rearrangement joins TRBV19 to TRBJ2-1; TRBD2 agrees at 7 bases. Germline CDR1 reads LNHDA; CDR2 reads SQIVND (reference sequence). The V segment lost 7 bases and the J segment 5 bases; nucleotides outside the gene matches: 8. The CDR3 spans 14 residues. The CDR3 sequence: CASNWIAGHNEQFF. CDR3 in DNA: TGTGCCAGTAATTGGATAGCGGGTCACAATGAGCAGTTCTTC.